The sequence of this T cell receptor beta chain was determined in a study of CD8+ T cells in alopecia areata. Isolated RNA was reverse transcribed into cDNA used as the sequencing template. The protocol was immunoSEQ multiplex PCR, while the TCRdb copy is restricted to in-frame clones and leaves out a portion. The table lists about 200,000 clones, roughly three fifths of them singletons. Both CD4+ and CD8+ T cells were separated by sorting PBMCs. Germline loops: CDR1 MGHRA, CDR2 YSYEKL. The length of the CDR3 is 14 residues. V shed 4 bases and J 4 bases; nucleotides not matched to a gene: 5. This clone came up a few times. Its specificity is not known. Other DNA sequences in the same sample also yield this CDR3. Study-wide findings and caveats: Scalp sample sequencing also detects resident alphabeta T cells of normal skin. Higher clonality than in normal scalp was seen in lesional scalp, especially alopecia totalis/universalis.

The chain links TRBV4-1 to TRBJ2-7; 9 bases line up with TRBD1. Sequences were obtained from CD8+ T cells sorted from blood. The TCR comes from a human donor in good health. CDR3 loop: CASSPGTGTYEQYF. The DNA for the CDR3 is TGCGCCAGCAGCCCCGGGACAGGGACTTACGAGCAGTACTTC.